The clone carrying this T cell receptor beta chain was seen a handful of times. Its cognate antigen is unknown. These data belong to a study of response to subunit inactivated influenza vaccine. TCRdb processed the RT-PCR reads anew with MiXCR; each CDR3 protein has one entry. Altogether fewer than 800,000 distinct CDR3 sequences are present, approximately 15% being singletons, with the ten largest covering under 14%. Points from the study as a whole: Researchers suggested that each seasonal influenza vaccination recruits few new T cells.

CDR1 is SNHLY, CDR2 FYNNEI, per germline. Trimming left V 5 bases short and J 6 bases short, with 17 bases between. The CDR3 spans 15 residues. The sequence was collected from a man in his fifties or sixties who received an inactivated influenza vaccine. The rearrangement uses TRBV2 and TRBJ2-1; no reliable D call. The sequenced sample was PBMCs from blood, obtained 12 days after vaccination. The CDR3 region is CASSIASGLLNEQFF. The CDR3 region has the DNA TGTGCCAGCAGTATAGCCTCAGGCCTCCTCAATGAGCAGTTCTTC.